This T cell receptor (beta chain) was found in a study of OX40 agonist ivuxolimab in advanced cancers. TCRdb keeps only in-frame clones here, not all; method: immunoSEQ multiplex PCR. The sample shows some 19,000 clones, around 70% of them seen only once. Broader study findings: Some nonresponders additionally presented with little normalized T-cell clonal expansion.

Turning to this clone: Its antigen remains unidentified.

Excluded were patients having autoimmune disease history or systemic immunosuppression. This clonotype originated in an adult with an advanced solid tumor such as melanoma, head and neck, liver or kidney cancer. This sample comprised CD4+ or CD8+ T cells sorted from blood, obtained in a trial of the OX40 agonist ivuxolimab.

Written as DNA, the CDR3 is TGTGCCAGCAGCCAAGCCACGGGGGCAGGGTATGGCTACACCTTC. Translation gives CASSQATGAGYGYTF. The V and J genes are TRBV4-2 and TRBJ1-2, with TRBD1 as a possible D gene (6 bases). The CDR3 is 15 residues long. CDR1 and CDR2 (germline): LGHNA, YNFKEQ. Trimming pared 1 base from V and 5 bases from J, leaving 14 bases between.